These T cell receptor beta chains were read from a single sample in a study of response to subunit inactivated influenza vaccine. TCRdb fed the RT-PCR reads into MiXCR, producing one record per CDR3 protein. The sample holds around 580,000 distinct CDR3 sequences, about 11% seen once. This specimen was PBMCs from blood, taken on the day of vaccination. The source is a man aged 50 or older who received an inactivated influenza vaccine. The CDR3 runs from the conserved cysteine through the conserved F or W. D genes are given only for firm matches. Only part of the rows carry a size: once, few, many, or a class if the clone is expanded.

CDR3 protein,CDR3 DNA,J gene,V gene,clone size,CDR3 length,D gene
CASSLETLAGIYEQYF,TGTGCCAGCAGCTTAGAAACCCTAGCAGGGATCTACGAGCAGTACTTC,TRBJ2-7,TRBV7-9,few,16,-
CASSPQGAKTGELFF,TGCGCCAGCAGCCCCCAGGGGGCAAAGACCGGGGAGCTGTTTTTT,TRBJ2-2,TRBV4-1,-,15,TRBD1
CASSPRASGTYEQYF,TGTGCCAGCAGCCCGAGAGCTAGCGGGACCTACGAGCAGTACTTC,TRBJ2-7,TRBV12-3/TRBV12-4,many,15,TRBD2
CSVRDREALCSGNTIYF,TGCAGCGTTCGGGACAGGGAAGCCTTATGCTCTGGAAACACCATATATTTT,TRBJ1-3,TRBV29-1,few,17,TRBD1
CSVRFWPEKGGPSYEQYF,TGCAGCGTTCGTTTTTGGCCGGAAAAGGGGGGGCCTAGCTACGAGCAGTACTTC,TRBJ2-7,TRBV29-1,-,18,-
CATSDRTDTNEKLFF,TGTGCCACCAGTGATCGGACGGATACTAATGAAAAACTGTTTTTT,TRBJ1-4,TRBV24-1,-,15,-
CAWRRTAWLGPLHF,TGTGCCTGGAGACGGACAGCGTGGTTGGGCCCCCTCCACTTT,TRBJ1-6,TRBV30,-,14,-
CASSSPLAGVGDTQYF,TGTGCCAGCAGCTCACCCCTAGCGGGAGTAGGGGATACGCAGTATTTT,TRBJ2-3,TRBV7-9,few,16,TRBD2
CASSLQAREKLFF,TGTGCCAGCAGCTTACAGGCCCGGGAAAAACTGTTTTTT,TRBJ1-4,TRBV7-9,few,13,-
CSALGGTYEQYF,TGCAGCGCCCTCGGGGGCACGTACGAGCAGTACTTC,TRBJ2-7,TRBV29-1,few,12,-
CASSFRVSATEAFF,TGTGCCAGCAGTTTCAGGGTCTCGGCCACTGAAGCTTTCTTT,TRBJ1-1,TRBV12-3/TRBV12-4,many,14,-
CASSFAGPSTEAFF,TGTGCCAGCAGTTTTGCGGGGCCCAGCACTGAAGCTTTCTTT,TRBJ1-1,TRBV12-3/TRBV12-4,-,14,-
CATSEPRRDRVGDEQFF,TGTGCCACCAGTGAACCGCGCCGGGACAGGGTAGGTGATGAGCAGTTCTTC,TRBJ2-1,TRBV24-1,many,17,TRBD1
CASSYSPRQPQHF,TGTGCCAGCAGTTACTCCCCCCGTCAGCCCCAGCATTTT,TRBJ1-5,TRBV6-5,-,13,-
CSATGTGAGEQYF,TGCAGTGCTACCGGGACAGGGGCGGGGGAGCAGTACTTC,TRBJ2-7,TRBV20-1,many,13,TRBD1
CAWSRPDYQPQHF,TGTGCCTGGAGTCGTCCGGACTATCAGCCCCAGCATTTT,TRBJ1-5,TRBV30,-,13,-
CASSLEQGFMSYNEQFF,TGCGCCAGCAGCTTGGAACAGGGTTTTATGTCCTACAATGAGCAGTTCTTC,TRBJ2-1,TRBV5-1,many,17,-
CASSLPMAYNEQFF,TGCGCCAGCAGCTTGCCCATGGCCTACAATGAGCAGTTCTTC,TRBJ2-1,TRBV5-1,few,14,-
CASSPNSVGLAGGEQFF,TGTGCCAGCAGTCCAAATTCAGTGGGACTAGCGGGAGGGGAGCAGTTCTTC,TRBJ2-1,TRBV2,-,17,TRBD2
CRAGVGTDTQYF,TGCAGGGCAGGGGTGGGCACAGATACGCAGTATTTT,TRBJ2-3,TRBV20-1,-,12,-
CASSFLLADPTDTQYF,TGTGCCAGCAGCTTCCTTCTAGCGGATCCCACAGATACGCAGTATTTT,TRBJ2-3,TRBV11-2,few,16,TRBD2
CASSSLNLLGTGYGYTF,TGTGCCAGCAGTTCATTGAACCTACTCGGGACAGGCTATGGCTACACCTTC,TRBJ1-2,TRBV28,-,17,TRBD1
CASSHEPYSVGANVLTF,TGCGCCAGCAGCCACGAGCCCTACAGTGTAGGGGCCAACGTCCTGACTTTC,TRBJ2-6,TRBV5-1,once,17,-
CASSLRPGDTQYF,TGCGCCAGCAGCTTGAGGCCCGGGGATACGCAGTATTTT,TRBJ2-3,TRBV5-1,-,13,-
CSALRDPTDYEQYF,TGCAGTGCCCTTCGCGACCCGACCGACTACGAGCAGTACTTC,TRBJ2-7,TRBV20-1,-,14,-
CASSLNYGQPHHF,TGTGCCAGCAGCTTAAATTATGGTCAGCCCCATCATTTT,TRBJ1-5,TRBV7-2,-,13,-
CASSPGNYGADTQYF,TGCGCCAGCAGCCCCGGAAACTATGGGGCAGATACGCAGTATTTT,TRBJ2-3,TRBV5-1,many,15,-
CSAPMALQETQYF,TGCAGTGCTCCAATGGCGCTGCAAGAGACCCAGTACTTC,TRBJ2-5,TRBV20-1,few,13,-
CASSQFLGDYGYTF,TGTGCCAGCAGCCAATTCCTGGGAGACTATGGCTACACCTTC,TRBJ1-2,TRBV3-1,few,14,-
CASSLAAVSNGYTF,TGCGCCAGCAGCTTGGCGGCAGTCTCTAATGGCTACACCTTC,TRBJ1-2,TRBV5-1,-,14,-
CASSRVPRGELFF,TGCGCCAGCAGTCGAGTGCCCCGCGGGGAGCTGTTTTTT,TRBJ2-2,TRBV5-1,-,13,-
CASSSETSGGTQYF,TGTGCCAGCAGCTCGGAAACTAGCGGGGGTACGCAGTATTTT,TRBJ2-3,TRBV7-2,many,14,TRBD2
CSVGLGLSKTQYF,TGCAGCGTTGGGCTGGGATTATCAAAGACCCAGTACTTC,TRBJ2-5,TRBV29-1,few,13,-
CASSLVRAGDSPLHF,TGTGCCAGCAGCTTAGTCCGGGCGGGCGATTCACCCCTCCACTTT,TRBJ1-6,TRBV7-2,-,15,-
CASRDTGSYEQYF,TGTGCCAGCCGGGACACCGGCTCCTACGAGCAGTACTTC,TRBJ2-7,TRBV12-3/TRBV12-4,-,13,-
CASSISGFGSPLHF,TGTGCCAGTAGTATCTCAGGCTTTGGGTCACCCCTCCACTTT,TRBJ1-6,TRBV19,-,14,-
CASRDTLTQAGSTDTQYF,TGTGCCAGCAGAGATACCCTGACCCAGGCAGGCAGCACAGATACGCAGTATTTT,TRBJ2-3,TRBV25-1,few,18,-
CATSRENSGNTIYF,TGTGCCACCAGCAGAGAAAATTCTGGAAACACCATATATTTT,TRBJ1-3,TRBV15,few,14,-
CASSLGMGLGLETQYF,TGTGCCAGCAGCTTAGGCATGGGTTTAGGCTTAGAGACCCAGTACTTC,TRBJ2-5,TRBV7-2,few,16,-
CASSYGLAGESYEQYF,TGTGCCAGCAGCTATGGACTAGCGGGGGAGTCCTACGAGCAGTACTTC,TRBJ2-7,TRBV7-9,-,16,TRBD2
CANRGDGRRPTDTQYF,TGCGCCAACAGAGGTGACGGGAGGAGACCCACAGATACGCAGTATTTT,TRBJ2-3,TRBV10-2,-,16,TRBD2
CASSQDVATPYGYTF,TGCGCCAGCAGCCAAGATGTTGCCACACCCTATGGCTACACCTTC,TRBJ1-2,TRBV4-3,few,15,-
CASSFPGQPYNEQFF,TGCGCCAGCAGCTTTCCGGGACAGCCTTACAATGAGCAGTTCTTC,TRBJ2-1,TRBV5-1,-,15,TRBD1
CASSYWGQGSGYEQYF,TGTGCCAGCAGTTACTGGGGACAGGGGAGTGGATACGAGCAGTACTTC,TRBJ2-7,TRBV6-5,-,16,TRBD1
CASSLWGGAEAFF,TGTGCCAGCAGTTTATGGGGCGGGGCAGAAGCTTTCTTT,TRBJ1-1,TRBV28,-,13,-
CASSVAPGLTNTGELFF,TGTGCCAGCAGCGTAGCTCCCGGTTTAACGAACACCGGGGAGCTGTTTTTT,TRBJ2-2,TRBV9,few,17,-
CASSYPQALETQYF,TGTGCCAGCAGTTACCCCCAAGCCCTGGAGACCCAGTACTTC,TRBJ2-5,TRBV6-2/TRBV6-3,many,14,-
CSAAGPLNTGELFF,TGCAGCGCAGCCGGGCCCCTAAACACCGGGGAGCTGTTTTTT,TRBJ2-2,TRBV29-1,many,14,-
CSVPEGNEQFF,TGCAGCGTACCCGAAGGGAATGAGCAGTTCTTC,TRBJ2-1,TRBV29-1,-,11,-
CASSLPGAGGKETQYF,TGTGCCAGCAGCTTACCTGGGGCAGGGGGGAAGGAGACCCAGTACTTC,TRBJ2-5,TRBV5-4,few,16,-
CASSVGPGRSSGANVLTF,TGTGCCAGCAGCGTAGGCCCGGGAAGGAGCTCTGGGGCCAACGTCCTGACTTTC,TRBJ2-6,TRBV9,few,18,-
CASSPGQGGVQPQHF,TGTGCCAGCAGCCCAGGACAGGGGGGCGTGCAGCCCCAGCATTTT,TRBJ1-5,TRBV7-2,few,15,TRBD1
CASSSDRMNTEAFF,TGCGCCAGCAGCTCGGACAGGATGAACACTGAAGCTTTCTTT,TRBJ1-1,TRBV5-1,-,14,TRBD1
CSARRRANYGYTF,TGCAGTGCTAGACGCAGGGCTAACTATGGCTACACCTTC,TRBJ1-2,TRBV20-1,few,13,-
CSVEGGARNSYNEQFF,TGCAGCGTTGAGGGGGGGGCAAGGAACTCCTACAATGAGCAGTTCTTC,TRBJ2-1,TRBV29-1,few,16,-
CASSLAAGGSYNEQFF,TGCGCCAGCAGCTTGGCCGCTGGGGGCTCCTACAATGAGCAGTTCTTC,TRBJ2-1,TRBV5-1,many,16,-
CASSTTTGPSPLHF,TGTGCCAGCAGCACGACGACAGGGCCTTCACCCCTCCACTTT,TRBJ1-6,TRBV7-2,-,14,TRBD1